This entry lists 25 T cell receptor beta chains sequenced from one sample in a study of blood T cell repertoires in COVID-19. The repertoire was sequenced with immunoSEQ multiplex PCR; TCRdb's copy has only in-frame clones and lacks some. Altogether hundreds of thousands of clones are present, roughly 80% being singletons, with the ten largest covering roughly 5%. The specimen was PBMCs or T cells enriched from blood (not recorded which). The receptor set was obtained from a woman aged 45 to 65 who had been exposed to COVID-19.

The chain joins TRBV10-3 to TRBJ1-2, with 9 bases aligning to TRBD1. The V gene end was trimmed by 6 bases and the J gene end by 4 bases; junction bases not matched to a gene: 12. This CDR3 has 16 residues. In germline, CDR1 is ENHRY, CDR2 SYGVKD. CDR3 region: CAIRRGTGPRGYGYTF. In DNA, the CDR3 is TGTGCCATCAGGCGGGGGACAGGGCCTAGGGGCTATGGCTACACCTTC.

The J gene is TRBJ1-5, the V gene TRBV4-1; D is uncertain. Germline CDR1 is MGHRA and CDR2 is YSYEKL. This CDR3 spans 14 amino acids. V was cut by 0 bases and J by 5 bases, with 8 bases left in between. CDR3 coding DNA: TGCGCCAGCAGCCAAGATGACGGGTATCAGCCCCAGCATTTT. Protein: CASSQDDGYQPQHF.

This clone was observed a handful of times. The chain links TRBV7-8 to TRBJ2-1; TRBD2 matches at 7 bases. CDR1 is SGHVS and CDR2 is FQNEAQ in the germline V gene. There are 14 residues in the CDR3. The V segment lost 5 bases and the J segment 12 bases; nucleotides outside the gene matches: 13. The CDR3 DNA follows: TGTGCCAGCAGCGAGGAGACTAGCCCTTTCGGGCAGTTCTTC. Translation: CASSEETSPFGQFF.

This rearrangement joins TRBV5-1 to TRBJ2-2, with D unclear. The CDR3 is 15 amino acids. Germline V gives CDR1 SGHRS, CDR2 YFSETQ. Trimming removed 0 bases from V and 2 bases from J, with 8 bases in between. The CDR3 spells CASSLGTPNTGELFF. The CDR3 region has the DNA TGCGCCAGCAGCTTGGGCACTCCTAACACCGGGGAGCTGTTTTTT. Full variable domain (rest looked up from reference TRBV5-1 and TRBJ2-2): KAGVTQTPRYLIKTRGQQVTLSCSPISGHRSVSWYQQTPGQGLQFLFEYFSETQRNKGNFPGRFSGRQFSNSRSEMNVSTLELGDSALYLCASSLGTPNTGELFFGEGSRLTVL.

The genes are TRBV13 and TRBJ1-1; no definite D call. Germline assignment: CDR1 PRHDT and CDR2 FYEKMQ (reference sequence). This CDR3 is built from 15 residues. V lost 7 bases and J 1 base, leaving 16 bases between the germline ends. The CDR3 nucleotides are TGTGCCAGCAACCCTCACCGGGTCCGGAACACTGAAGCTTTCTTT. Translation gives CASNPHRVRNTEAFF.

The rearrangement links TRBV19 to TRBJ1-2, with 8 positions matching TRBD1. The J segment lost 4 bases and the V segment lost 7 bases, leaving 11 bases of the junction unmatched. Germline CDR1 LNHDA, CDR2 SQIVND (reference sequence). The CDR3 contains 15 residues. The CDR3 region is CASTYGQGGRYGYTF. As DNA, the CDR3 is TGTGCCAGTACCTATGGACAGGGCGGACGCTATGGCTACACCTTC.

The CDR3 protein is CASSQDRGVAGWRASYNEQFF. CDR3 nucleotides: TGTGCCAGCAGCCAAGATAGAGGAGTAGCGGGGTGGCGAGCATCCTACAATGAGCAGTTCTTC. The chain links TRBV3-1 (or the pseudogene TRBV3-2) to TRBJ2-1, with 8 bases matching TRBD2. After removal of 0 bases from V and 1 base from J, the junction contained 17 bases not matched to a gene. The germline gives CDR1 LGHDT, CDR2 YNNKEL (reference sequence). The CDR3 totals 21 residues.

This chain uses TRBV12-3 or TRBV12-4 with TRBJ1-1; D is unresolved. The CDR3 loop spans 13 amino acids. Deletions cut 4 bases from V and 8 bases from J, with 14 bases between. The CDR3 loop reads CASSYNAEGEAFF. The CDR3 DNA sequence: TGTGCCAGCAGTTATAACGCAGAGGGCGAAGCTTTCTTT.

As concerns this clone: The same CDR3 can be traced to other DNA sequences in this sample. The chain is built from TRBV3-1 (or the pseudogene TRBV3-2) and TRBJ1-2, with 8 nucleotides matching TRBD1. With 4 bases clipped from V and 5 bases from J, the junction kept 3 bases outside the gene matches. In germline, CDR1 is LGHDT, CDR2 YNNKEL (reference sequence). There are 13 residues in the CDR3. CDR3 residues: CASSPGQEYGYTF. The DNA of the CDR3 is TGTGCCAGCAGCCCGGGACAGGAGTATGGCTACACCTTC.

The CDR3 nucleotides are TGTGCCAGCAGCGCAACAGGAACCGGGGAGCTGTTTTTT. Translation gives CASSATGTGELFF. The V call is TRBV7-3, the J call TRBJ2-2; tentatively, D is TRBD1 (5 bases). Trimming took 5 bases from V and 5 from J, leaving 9 bases between them. This CDR3 is built from 13 residues. The germline gives CDR1 SGHTA, CDR2 FQGTGA. The entire variable domain, with the rest obtained from reference TRBV7-3 and TRBJ2-2, is as follows: GAGVSQTPSNKVTEKGKYVELRCDPISGHTALYWYRQSLGQGPEFLIYFQGTGAADDSGLPNDRFFAVRPEGSVSTLKIQRTERGDSAVYLCASSATGTGELFFGEGSRLTVL.

This rearrangement joins TRBV3-1 (or the pseudogene TRBV3-2) to TRBJ2-5, with D possibly being TRBD1 (6 bases). Trimming pared 4 bases from V and 5 bases from J, leaving 26 bases between. The germline gives CDR1 LGHDT, CDR2 YNNKEL (reference sequence). The CDR3 is 18 residues long. CDR3 sequence (DNA): TGTGCCAGCAGCCCCTCGCTGGTACCAGGGGCCCCATGGGAGACCCAGTACTTC. Translated: CASSPSLVPGAPWETQYF.

The chain has TRBV12-3 or TRBV12-4 and TRBJ1-2; D call uncertain. Deletions cut 2 bases from V and 8 bases from J, with 9 bases between. The CDR3 sequence is 12 residues long. The CDR3: CASSLNARGYTF. CDR3 nucleotides: TGTGCCAGCAGTTTAAATGCTCGGGGCTACACCTTC.

The rearrangement joins TRBV29-1 to TRBJ2-5, with D possibly being TRBD1 (5 bases). CDR1 is SQVTM, CDR2 ANQGSEA, per germline. V was trimmed by 2 bases and J by 0 bases, leaving 10 bases between them. The CDR3 is made up of 14 amino acids. The CDR3 sequence is CSVEQGWYQETQYF. CDR3 nucleotides: TGCAGCGTTGAACAGGGTTGGTACCAAGAGACCCAGTACTTC.

In the case of this clone: Other DNA sequences in the same sample also yield this CDR3. V is TRBV12-3 or TRBV12-4 and J is TRBJ1-4, with D unclear. The V end was cut by 5 bases, the J end by 7 bases, with 11 bases between. This CDR3 comprises 13 residues. The CDR3 here is CASSLWAGEKLFF. The CDR3 nucleotides read TGTGCCAGCAGTCTTTGGGCTGGTGAAAAACTGTTTTTT.

The V and J genes are TRBV6-5 and TRBJ1-1, with D possibly matching TRBD1 (5 bases). This CDR3 is 13 amino acids long. V was clipped by 6 bases and J by 8 bases, with 16 bases between them. Germline V gene lookup returns CDR1 MNHEY and CDR2 SVGAGI. As DNA, the CDR3 is TGTGCCAGCAGATCCCCCGGGACTCCCGAAGCTTTCTTT. Protein product: CASRSPGTPEAFF.

This chain links TRBV21-1 with TRBJ2-7; the table's D gene call, TRBD2, was not cross checked with the DNA. TRBV21-1 is termed a pseudogene. The CDR3 runs 15 residues. CDR3 residues: CASSKDVAGRYEQYF. The DNA of the CDR3 is TGTGCCAGCAGCAAAGACGTAGCGGGGCGCTACGAGCAGTACTTC.

This sequence joins TRBV3-1 (or the pseudogene TRBV3-2) and TRBJ2-7, with a weak D call TRBD2 (5 bases). The germline V gene encodes CDR1 LGHDT and CDR2 YNNKEL (reference sequence). V dropped 4 bases and J dropped 3 bases, with 7 bases sitting between them. The CDR3 extends over 12 amino acids. The CDR3: CASSRADYEQYF. The CDR3 nucleotides read TGTGCCAGCAGCCGAGCGGACTACGAGCAGTACTTC.

This clone was seen a few times. The chain has TRBV7-2 and TRBJ1-2, with D unresolved. The CDR3 runs to 14 residues. Germline CDR1 reads SGHTA; CDR2 reads FQGNSA. Between the trimmed V and J ends, which lost 1 base and 7 bases, there was a span of 13 bases. The CDR3 DNA is TGTGCCAGCAGCTTAGGCCCCCGGGTAGCTGGCTACACCTTC. It codes for CASSLGPRVAGYTF.

J is TRBJ2-1 and V is TRBV5-4; 11 nucleotides line up with TRBD1. CDR1 and CDR2 from the germline V gene are SGHNT and YYREEE (reference sequence). V gave up 4 bases and J gave up 0 bases; unmatched junction bases: 9. The CDR3 sequence is 18 residues long. CDR3 coding DNA: TGTGCCAGCAGCCAAGGACAGGGGGCAGGAGGCTCCTACAATGAGCAGTTCTTC. Its protein is CASSQGQGAGGSYNEQFF.

CDR3 sequence: CASRGGTRVDQPQHF. In DNA form, the CDR3 reads TGTGCCAGCAGGGGCGGGACGCGAGTTGATCAGCCCCAGCATTTT. The chain has TRBV28 and TRBJ1-5; weak D call: TRBD1 (5 bases). The germline CDR1 and CDR2 sequences are MDHEN and SYDVKM. This CDR3 contains 15 residues. V shed 6 bases and J shed 5 bases, with 17 bases lying between them.

CDR3 residues: CASSRTGGWGNTEAFF. The DNA for the CDR3 is TGTGCCAGCAGCCGGACAGGGGGCTGGGGGAACACTGAAGCTTTCTTT. The V gene is TRBV14, the J gene TRBJ1-1; 11 bases map to TRBD1. The CDR3 loop spans 16 amino acids. Germline CDR1 and CDR2: SGHDN and FVKESK. V dropped 4 bases and J dropped 1; count of bases not matched to a gene: 5. Filled out from reference TRBV14 and TRBJ1-1, the complete variable domain reads EAGVTQFPSHSVIEKGQTVTLRCDPISGHDNLYWYRRVMGKEIKFLLHFVKESKQDESGMPNNRFLAERTGGTYSTLKVQPAELEDSGVYFCASSRTGGWGNTEAFFGQGTRLTVV.

The J gene is TRBJ2-7, the V gene TRBV4-1, with no clear D. V shed 1 base and J shed 2 bases, with 6 bases lying between them. Germline CDR1 reads MGHRA; CDR2 reads YSYEKL. CDR3 size: 13 residues. DNA for the CDR3: TGCGCCAGCAGCCAAGCCCCGGCCTACGAGCAGTACTTC. Translation: CASSQAPAYEQYF.

V usage is TRBV6-5 and J usage is TRBJ1-1; 8 bases map to TRBD1. V lost 6 bases, J lost 5 bases, and 8 bases stayed unmatched. Germline V gene data show CDR1 as MNHEY and CDR2 as SVGAGI. This CDR3 region has 14 residues. CDR3 amino acids: CASRANDRGTEAFF. CDR3 coding DNA: TGTGCCAGCAGGGCCAATGACAGGGGTACTGAAGCTTTCTTT.

The rearrangement joins TRBV19 to TRBJ1-1; 8 bases are a match to TRBD1. The CDR3 totals 11 residues. V trimming: 7 bases; J trimming: 11 bases; junction bases outside the gene matches: 6. Per germline, CDR1 LNHDA and CDR2 SQIVND (reference sequence). The CDR3 sequence is CASMRDRTAFF. The CDR3 DNA reads as TGTGCCAGTATGAGGGACAGGACGGCTTTCTTT.

In its sample, this clone was seen once. The chain recombines TRBV12-5 with TRBJ1-5; D unresolved. V lost 0 bases, J lost 7 bases, and 10 bases lay in between. Germline-derived CDR1 and CDR2 are LGHNT and FRNRAP. This CDR3 comprises 14 residues. CDR3 DNA: TGTGCTAGTGGTTTGGTACACCTCCGACAGCCCCAGCATTTT. Translated: CASGLVHLRQPQHF.